The 27 T cell receptor beta chains presented below share a single source sample, sequenced in a study of blood T cells in healthy people across ages. Primers used in a second PCR of about 7 to 12 cycles were a sample-barcoded 5' primer and a J-beta primer mix. Via MiXCR, TCRdb re-called the 5' RACE reads, giving one row per CDR3 protein. The repertoire holds about 640,000 distinct CDR3 sequences, under 70% seen once, with around 37% in the top ten. The specimen sequenced was blood. All receptors derive from a man aged 60 to 75 in good health.

CDR3 nucleotide sequence: TGTGCCAGCAGTCCCGGGACACCGAGCACAGATACGCAGTATTTT. This sequence encodes CASSPGTPSTDTQYF. J is TRBJ2-3 and V is TRBV12-3 or TRBV12-4; a possible D gene is TRBD1 (6 bases). The V end lost 5 bases, the J end lost 0 bases, and 12 bases lay between the germline ends. The CDR3 spans 15 residues.

This chain joins TRBV7-8 and TRBJ2-1; 11 bases are shared with TRBD2. The CDR3 has 15 amino acids. Germline CDR1 SGHVS, CDR2 FQNEAQ. The junction had 9 bases not matched to a gene; V was cut back by 4 bases and J by 10 bases. The CDR3 DNA reads as TGTGCCAGCAGCTCTGGGACTAGCGGAACTGACGAGCAGTTCTTC. The encoded protein is CASSSGTSGTDEQFF.

The chain joins TRBV20-1 to TRBJ2-1, with TRBD2 identical over 8 bases. J was trimmed by 1 base and V by 6 bases; bases with no gene match: 5. The CDR3 runs 14 residues. Germline V gene sequence: CDR1 DFQATT, CDR2 SNEGSKA (reference sequence). The CDR3 loop reads CSARLALSYNEQFF. For the CDR3, the DNA is TGCAGTGCGAGACTAGCGCTATCCTACAATGAGCAGTTCTTC.

With respect to this clonotype: At one boundary the junction diverges from the germline segment, which might be a read error. The rearrangement uses TRBV15 and TRBJ2-1; maybe TRBD2 (5 bases). Germline CDR1 and CDR2: LNHNV and YYDKDF (reference sequence). CDR3 size: 15 residues. The CDR3 region is CATSINSAAYNERFF. The CDR3 nucleotides are TGTGCCACCAGCATCAATAGCGCGGCCTACAATGAGCGGTTCTTC.

The chain has TRBV12-3 or TRBV12-4 and TRBJ2-4; the D call may be TRBD1 or TRBD2 (7 bases each). The J call is in doubt because the DNA end fits TRBJ2-7 better. CDR3 length equals 15 residues. The CDR3 coding sequence is TGTGCCAGCAGTTTAGGGGAGGGGGCGGGCTACGAGCAGTACTTC. It translates to CASSLGEGAGYEQYF.

About this clonotype: One junction end disagrees with the germline gene, perhaps due to a read error. The gene calls are TRBV3-1 and TRBJ1-3; D may be TRBD1 (5 bases). Germline loops: CDR1 LGHDT, CDR2 YNNKEL (reference sequence). This CDR3 spans 18 amino acids. CDR3 DNA: TGTGCCAGCAGCCAAGATCGGGGCAGCTTCCACTCTAGAAACACCATATATTTT. Translation gives CASSQDRGSFHSRNTIYF.

This chain uses TRBV5-6 with TRBJ1-1; possible D gene TRBD1, 5 bases. The V and J ends lost 3 bases and 2 bases respectively, with 11 bases between them. The germline V gene has CDR1 SGHDT and CDR2 YYEEEE. This CDR3 comprises 14 residues. The CDR3 protein is CASSSLGGNTEAFF. The CDR3 DNA reads as TGTGCCAGCAGCTCCCTCGGGGGTAACACTGAAGCTTTCTTT.

The DNA for the CDR3 is TGTGCCAGCAGTGAAGCGAACCCAGGGAAGGCAGGCTACACCTTC. It yields the protein CASSEANPGKAGYTF. This chain joins TRBV6-1 and TRBJ1-2; D may be TRBD1 (5 bases). The CDR3 extends over 15 amino acids. Deletions cut 0 bases from V and 8 bases from J, with 16 bases between. Germline CDR1 is MNHNS and CDR2 is SASEGT.

Notes on this clonotype: The junction does not match germline at one end; this may be a read error. The CDR3 DNA sequence: TGCGCCAGCAGCCAGGGACTAGCCTCCGACGAGCAGTACTTC. The encoded protein is CASSQGLASDEQYF. This chain joins TRBV4-1 and TRBJ2-7; 9 bases fit TRBD2. Per the germline V gene, CDR1 is MGHRA and CDR2 is YSYEKL. This CDR3 has 14 residues.

The chain recombines TRBV20-1 with TRBJ2-4; maybe TRBD2 (7 bases). The J call may be wrong; the DNA end is better matched by TRBJ2-7. The CDR3 loop spans 15 amino acids. From germline, CDR1 is DFQATT and CDR2 SNEGSKA (reference sequence). The CDR3: CSARGEGGGNYEQYF. As DNA, the CDR3 is TGCAGTGCTAGAGGAGAGGGGGGGGGAAACTACGAGCAGTACTTC.

The chain links TRBV20-1 to TRBJ2-3; TRBD1 matches 9 bases. The V gene's germline CDR1 is DFQATT and CDR2 SNEGSKA (reference sequence). The junction had 8 bases not matched to a gene; V was cut back by 5 bases and J by 5 bases. The CDR3 consists of 14 residues. In DNA form, the CDR3 reads TGCAGTGCTGCCCGGACAGGGGTACGAGATACGCAGTATTTT. Translation: CSAARTGVRDTQYF.

The table lists this clonotype with a few counts. The chain recombines TRBV20-1 with TRBJ2-3; 9 bases line up with TRBD2. With 3 bases clipped from V and 3 bases from J, the junction kept 4 bases outside the gene matches. The CDR3 runs 14 residues. Germline-derived CDR1 and CDR2 are DFQATT and SNEGSKA (reference sequence). The DNA of the CDR3 is TGCAGTGCTAGGCCGGGACTAGCAACAGATACGCAGTATTTT. The encoded protein is CSARPGLATDTQYF.

As for this clonotype: This could be a read error, since a much larger clone is one nucleotide away. This chain joins TRBV6-5 and TRBJ2-5, with 7 bases lining up with TRBD2. Germline loops: CDR1 MNHEY, CDR2 SVGAGI. The CDR3 is 13 residues long. J was trimmed by 3 bases and V by 6 bases; bases with no gene match: 4. DNA of the CDR3: TGTGCCAGCAGCTCCGGGAGGAAAGAGACCCAGTACTTC. It translates to CASSSGRKETQYF.

The chain is built from TRBV20-1 and TRBJ1-4; no clear D gene. Trimming left V 5 bases short and J 0 bases short, with 10 bases between. The CDR3 runs to 14 residues. CDR1 is DFQATT, CDR2 SNEGSKA, per germline (reference sequence). DNA of the CDR3: TGCAGTGCTTCCAGACATCCAACTAATGAAAAACTGTTTTTT. Protein sequence: CSASRHPTNEKLFF.

The chain's CDR3 is CASSAPRGLDTEAFF. CDR3 DNA sequence: TGTGCCAGCAGCGCCCCGAGGGGGTTGGACACTGAAGCTTTCTTT. The chain joins TRBV9 to TRBJ1-1; D might be TRBD1 (6 bases). The CDR3 totals 15 residues. In germline, CDR1 is SGDLS, CDR2 YYNGEE. The V gene lost 3 bases and the J gene lost 3 bases, with 15 bases spanning the gap.

V gene TRBV12-3 or TRBV12-4 combines with J gene TRBJ1-1; D not certain. V lost 5 bases, J lost 3 bases, and 10 bases lay in between. The CDR3 has 13 residues. The CDR3 DNA reads TGTGCCAGCAGTGTGTGGCGGGACACTGAAGCTTTCTTT. Amino acids: CASSVWRDTEAFF.

A remark on this clonotype: Relative to the germline gene, one junction end is altered; a read error may explain this. This sequence joins TRBV20-1 and TRBJ1-6; D is ambiguous. Germline CDR1 DFQATT, CDR2 SNEGSKA (reference sequence). This CDR3 has 15 residues. Here the CDR3 DNA reads TGCAGTGCTAGAGATTCCGCAGCAAGTAATCCACCCCTCCACTTT. Protein sequence: CSARDSAASNPPLHF.

The V and J genes are TRBV3-1 and TRBJ2-3; TRBD2 matches at 14 bases. Looked up from germline, CDR1 is LGHDT and CDR2 is YNNKEL (reference sequence). V shed 5 bases and J 2 bases; nucleotides not matched to a gene: 6. The CDR3 is made up of 17 amino acids. CDR3 sequence reads: CASSGLAGGQNTDTQYF. CDR3 sequence (DNA): TGTGCCAGCAGCGGACTAGCGGGAGGACAAAACACAGATACGCAGTATTTT.

V usage is TRBV7-2 and J usage is TRBJ2-1, with unresolved D. Germline CDR1 is SGHTA and CDR2 is FQGNSA. The CDR3 length is 15 residues. V dropped 1 base and J dropped 9 bases, with 16 bases sitting between them. The CDR3 protein is CASSLGGFGNFEQFF. CDR3 nucleotide sequence: TGTGCCAGCAGCTTAGGTGGGTTTGGAAACTTTGAGCAGTTCTTC. The variable domain in full, with the rest retrieved from reference TRBV7-2 and TRBJ2-1, is GAGVSQSPSNKVTEKGKDVELRCDPISGHTALYWYRQSLGQGLEFLIYFQGNSAPDKSGLPSDRFSAERTGGSVSTLTIQRTQQEDSAVYLCASSLGGFGNFEQFFGPGTRLTVL.

The J gene is TRBJ2-3, the V gene TRBV4-2; a weak D match, TRBD2 (6 bases). This CDR3 has 15 residues. The V and J ends lost 1 base and 2 bases respectively, with 10 bases between them. Germline assignment: CDR1 LGHNA and CDR2 YNFKEQ. CDR3: CASSQVDYDTDTQYF. The DNA of the CDR3 is TGTGCCAGCAGCCAAGTGGACTATGACACAGATACGCAGTATTTT.

This chain links TRBV3-1 with TRBJ1-2; D is unresolved. The CDR3 is 13 residues long. The germline V gene encodes CDR1 LGHDT and CDR2 YNNKEL (reference sequence). Between the trimmed V and J ends, which lost 0 bases and 6 bases, there was a span of 8 bases. The CDR3 protein is CASSQEEGDGYTF. The CDR3 DNA follows: TGTGCCAGCAGCCAAGAAGAAGGAGATGGCTACACCTTC. Full variable domain (remainder filled in from reference TRBV3-1 and TRBJ1-2): DTAVSQTPKYLVTQMGNDKSIKCEQNLGHDTMYWYKQDSKKFLKIMFSYNNKELIINETVPNRFSPKSPDKAHLNLHINSLELGDSAVYFCASSQEEGDGYTFGSGTRLTVV.

This clonotype was observed a few times. The V call is TRBV27, the J call TRBJ1-6; D gene ambiguous. Between the trimmed V and J ends, which lost 3 bases and 14 bases, there was a span of 11 bases. The germline gives CDR1 MNHEY, CDR2 SMNVEV (reference sequence). This CDR3 has 12 amino acids. CDR3 protein: CASSFPSGTLHF. The CDR3 bases are TGTGCCAGCAGTTTTCCGTCCGGCACCCTCCACTTT.

This sequence joins TRBV2 and TRBJ1-2; D is ambiguous. From germline, CDR1 is SNHLY and CDR2 FYNNEI. CDR3 length: 14 residues. V lost 5 bases to trimming and J lost 0 bases, with 10 bases between them. The CDR3 protein is CASSQALANYGYTF. The CDR3 DNA reads as TGTGCCAGCAGTCAGGCCCTAGCTAACTATGGCTACACCTTC. The variable domain in full, with the rest retrieved from reference TRBV2 and TRBJ1-2, is EPEVTQTPSHQVTQMGQEVILRCVPISNHLYFYWYRQILGQKVEFLVSFYNNEISEKSEIFDDQFSVERPDGSNFTLKIRSTKLEDSAMYFCASSQALANYGYTFGSGTRLTVV.

This clonotype was detected only a few times. The J gene is TRBJ2-5, the V gene TRBV14; D possibly uses TRBD1 or TRBD2 (6 bases each). This CDR3 is built from 16 residues. CDR1 is SGHDN, CDR2 FVKESK, per germline. Trimming shortened V by 0 bases and J by 4 bases, and 15 bases separated the two germline ends. CDR3 loop: CASSQDARGLGETQYF. CDR3 DNA: TGTGCCAGCAGCCAAGACGCCCGGGGGCTAGGAGAGACCCAGTACTTC.

The rearrangement uses TRBV12-3 or TRBV12-4 and TRBJ2-3; D might be TRBD2 (6 bases). V was cut by 6 bases and J by 2 bases, with 15 bases left in between. The CDR3 has 15 amino acids. The CDR3: CASSLGLPNTDTQYF. CDR3 sequence (DNA): TGTGCCAGCAGCCTCGGACTACCGAACACAGATACGCAGTATTTT.

The CDR3, as DNA: TGTGCCAGCAGTCGGGGACAGGGGCACACCGGGGAGCTGTTTTTT. Translating it yields CASSRGQGHTGELFF. The genes are TRBV6-5 and TRBJ2-2, with 10 bases matching TRBD1. The CDR3 has 15 residues. The J segment lost 3 bases and the V segment lost 5 bases, leaving 3 bases of the junction unmatched. Germline V gives CDR1 MNHEY, CDR2 SVGAGI.

The chain carries TRBV3-1 and TRBJ2-5; D remains unclear. In germline, CDR1 is LGHDT, CDR2 YNNKEL (reference sequence). V lost 2 bases and J lost 7, with 2 bases in between. The CDR3 is 10 amino acids. For the CDR3, the DNA is TGTGCCAGCAGCCAAAGGACCCAGTACTTC. It translates to CASSQRTQYF.